These T cell receptor beta chains were read from a single sample in a study of shared clonotypes between healthy human individuals. TCRdb keeps only in-frame clones here, not all; method: immunoSEQ multiplex PCR. The sample comprises hundreds of thousands of clones, roughly 98% of which are singletons, and approximately 0.33% rests with the top ten. The sequenced sample was naive CD8+ T cells sorted from blood. These receptors originate from a man aged 25-40 years in good health. The CDR3 runs from the conserved cysteine through the conserved F or W. A D gene is named only where the DNA matches it firmly.

CDR3nt | CDR3aa | j_gene | len | d_gene | v_gene
TGTGCCAGCAGCTTAGAGATCCCGGCACAGGATACGCAGTATTTT | CASSLEIPAQDTQYF | TRBJ2-3 | 15 | . | TRBV7-9
TGTGCCAGCAGCGATTGGGGGGTAGGTGGCTACACCTTC | CASSDWGVGGYTF | TRBJ1-2 | 13 | . | TRBV7-8
TGTGCCAGCAGCTTGAGGACTAGCGGGACCTACGAGCAGTACTTC | CASSLRTSGTYEQYF | TRBJ2-7 | 15 | TRBD2 | TRBV5-6
TGCGCCAGCAGCCAAGTGGGGCTAGCGGAGACCCAGTACTTC | CASSQVGLAETQYF | TRBJ2-5 | 14 | . | TRBV4-1
TGTGCCAGCAGCTCCCGGGCGGTGGGGAGCTCCTACAATGAGCAGTTCTTC | CASSSRAVGSSYNEQFF | TRBJ2-1 | 17 | . | TRBV7-6
TGTGCCAGCAGAGACCTCAGGGAGGGAGGTGAAAAACTGTTTTTT | CASRDLREGGEKLFF | TRBJ1-4 | 15 | . | TRBV25-1
TGTGCCAGCAGTACAAACCGGGGCTCGCAGTATTTT | CASSTNRGSQYF | TRBJ2-3 | 12 | . | TRBV9
TGCACCAGCAGCCAACCAAGCGGGGCCCCGACCGGTTACGAGCAGTACTTC | CTSSQPSGAPTGYEQYF | TRBJ2-7 | 17 | . | TRBV1
TGTGCCAGCAGCTTATACAGAGTCAAGACCTACGAGCAGTACTTC | CASSLYRVKTYEQYF | TRBJ2-7 | 15 | . | TRBV11-2
TGTGCCAGCAGTTCTACTAGTTCTCACGAGCAGTACTTC | CASSSTSSHEQYF | TRBJ2-7 | 13 | . | TRBV6-5
TGCAGCGTTGTAGGTCTAGCGGGAGTTCACTCCTACAATGAGCAGTTCTTC | CSVVGLAGVHSYNEQFF | TRBJ2-1 | 17 | TRBD2 | TRBV29-1
TGCAGCGTTGTCGGGCAGGGTTCCTACGAGCAGTACTTC | CSVVGQGSYEQYF | TRBJ2-7 | 13 | . | TRBV29-1
TGTGCCAGCAGCAAAGGGACAGTGAACACTGAAGCTTTCTTT | CASSKGTVNTEAFF | TRBJ1-1 | 14 | TRBD1 | TRBV9